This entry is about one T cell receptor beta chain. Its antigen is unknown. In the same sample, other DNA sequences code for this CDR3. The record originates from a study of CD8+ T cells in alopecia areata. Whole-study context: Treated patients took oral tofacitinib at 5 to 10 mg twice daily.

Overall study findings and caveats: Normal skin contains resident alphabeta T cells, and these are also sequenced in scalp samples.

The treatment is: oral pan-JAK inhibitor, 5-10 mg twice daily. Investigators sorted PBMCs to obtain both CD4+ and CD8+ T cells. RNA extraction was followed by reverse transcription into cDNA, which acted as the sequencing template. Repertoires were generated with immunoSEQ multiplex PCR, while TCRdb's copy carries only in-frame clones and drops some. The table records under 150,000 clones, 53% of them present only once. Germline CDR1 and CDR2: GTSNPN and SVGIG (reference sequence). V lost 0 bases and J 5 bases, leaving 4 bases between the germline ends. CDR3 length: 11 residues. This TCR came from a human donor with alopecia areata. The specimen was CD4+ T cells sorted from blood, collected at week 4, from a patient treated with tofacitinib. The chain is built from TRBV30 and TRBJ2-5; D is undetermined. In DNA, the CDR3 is TGTGCCTGGAGTGTACAGGAGACCCAGTACTTC. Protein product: CAWSVQETQYF.